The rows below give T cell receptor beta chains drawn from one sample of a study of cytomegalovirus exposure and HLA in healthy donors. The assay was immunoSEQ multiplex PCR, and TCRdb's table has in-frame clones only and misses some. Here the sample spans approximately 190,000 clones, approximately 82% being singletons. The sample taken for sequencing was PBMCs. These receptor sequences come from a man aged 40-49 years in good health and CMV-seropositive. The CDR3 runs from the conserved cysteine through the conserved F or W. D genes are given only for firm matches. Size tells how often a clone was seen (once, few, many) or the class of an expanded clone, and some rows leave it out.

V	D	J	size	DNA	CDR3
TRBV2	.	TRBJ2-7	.	TGTGCCAGCAGGCCGGGACACCGGACCTCCTACGAGCAGTACTTC	CASRPGHRTSYEQYF
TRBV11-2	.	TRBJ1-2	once	TGTGCCAGCAGCTTGGTGACAGGACACTACACCTTC	CASSLVTGHYTF
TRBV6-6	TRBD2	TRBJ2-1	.	TGTGCCAGCATCCCGACTAGCGTCCACAATGAGCAGTTCTTC	CASIPTSVHNEQFF
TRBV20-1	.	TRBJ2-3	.	TGCAGTGCCCCCGGGGATACGCAGTATTTT	CSAPGDTQYF
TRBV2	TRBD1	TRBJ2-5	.	TGTGCCAGCAGGGGACAGGTGGGCGAGACCCAGTACTTC	CASRGQVGETQYF
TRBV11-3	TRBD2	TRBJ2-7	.	TGTGCCAGCAGCTTAAGGGCGGGAGTCTACGAGCAGTACTTC	CASSLRAGVYEQYF
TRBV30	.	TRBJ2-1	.	TGTGCCGCGCAGGGTAGCGGTCCCTACAATGAGCAGTTCTTC	CAAQGSGPYNEQFF
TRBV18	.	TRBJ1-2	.	TGTGCCAGCTCACCAGGGAGGGATGGCTACACCTTC	CASSPGRDGYTF
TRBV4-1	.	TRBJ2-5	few	TGCGCCAGCAGCCAAGGGTTAGTAGAGACCCAGTACTTC	CASSQGLVETQYF
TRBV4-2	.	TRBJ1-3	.	TGTGCCAGCAGCCAAGATATGATAGGAGGGGTCGGAAACACCATATATTTT	CASSQDMIGGVGNTIYF
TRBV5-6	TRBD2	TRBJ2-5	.	TGTGCCAGCAGCTTGGGGACTAGCGGGAGGGTTGGGGCGGAGACCCAGTACTTC	CASSLGTSGRVGAETQYF
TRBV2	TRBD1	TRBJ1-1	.	TGTGCCAGCAGTGGTAAACAGGGGTCCTTGAACACTGAAGCTTTCTTT	CASSGKQGSLNTEAFF
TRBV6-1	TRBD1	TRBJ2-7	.	TGTGCCAGCACCACAGGGGGTGGTTACGAGCAGTACTTC	CASTTGGGYEQYF
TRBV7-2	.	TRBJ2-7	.	TGTGCCAGCAGCTTAACGGGAACGAGTTCCTACGAGCAGTACTTC	CASSLTGTSSYEQYF
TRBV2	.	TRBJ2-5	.	TGTGCCAGCAGTGGGGCGAACCGCGAGGAGACCCAGTACTTC	CASSGANREETQYF
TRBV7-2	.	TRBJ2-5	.	TGTGCCAGCAGCCGGGACACGTCTCAAGAGACCCAGTACTTC	CASSRDTSQETQYF
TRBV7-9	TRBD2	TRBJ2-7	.	TGTGCCAGCAGCTTAGCGAGTTCGGGGGGACGCAACTACGAGCAGTACTTC	CASSLASSGGRNYEQYF
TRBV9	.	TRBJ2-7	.	TGTGCCAGCAGCGTAGCGGAACAGGGTCTCTACGAGCAGTACTTC	CASSVAEQGLYEQYF
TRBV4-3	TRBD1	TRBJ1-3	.	TGCGCCAGCAGCCGTTTTTTGGGACAGGGGGACTCTGGAAACACCATATATTTT	CASSRFLGQGDSGNTIYF
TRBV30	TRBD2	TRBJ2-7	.	TGTGCCTGGAGTGTAGGCGGGGGTGGGTACGAGCAGTACTTC	CAWSVGGGGYEQYF
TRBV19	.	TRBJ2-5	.	TGTGCCAGTAGTCAGGGGCTCCAAGAGACCCAGTACTTC	CASSQGLQETQYF
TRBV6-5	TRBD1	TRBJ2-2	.	TGTGCCAGCAGCGGACAGGGTAGTACCGGGGAGCTGTTTTTT	CASSGQGSTGELFF
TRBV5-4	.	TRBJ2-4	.	TGTACGTACAGGGAATTCGCCAAAAACATTCAGTACTTC	CTYREFAKNIQYF
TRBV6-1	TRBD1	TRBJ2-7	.	TGTGCCAGCACCCAGATACCGACAGGGAACCACGAGCAGTACTTC	CASTQIPTGNHEQYF
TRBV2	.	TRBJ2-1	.	TGTGCCACCCAAGGCGGGTACAATGAGCAGTTCTTC	CATQGGYNEQFF
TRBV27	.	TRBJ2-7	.	TGTGCCAGCAGTCACCAGGGTCCCTACGAGCAGTACTTC	CASSHQGPYEQYF
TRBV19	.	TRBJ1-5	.	TGTGCCAGTCAACCGGGACTTCAGTCCCAGTACCAGCCCCAGCATTTT	CASQPGLQSQYQPQHF
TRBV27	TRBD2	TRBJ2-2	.	TGTGCCAGCAGTTGGGGGGGCACCGGGGAGCTGTTTTTT	CASSWGGTGELFF
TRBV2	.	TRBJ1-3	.	TGTGCCAGCAGTGAAGCAGGAGGGTCTGGAAACACCATATATTTT	CASSEAGGSGNTIYF
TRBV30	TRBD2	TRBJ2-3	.	TGTGCCTGGAGTGTACTAGCGGGAGCGAGGGCCACAGATACGCAGTATTTT	CAWSVLAGARATDTQYF
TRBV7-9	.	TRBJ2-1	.	TGTGCCAGCAGCTTATCAGGAACGGCTGTATGGCAGTTCTTC	CASSLSGTAVWQFF